A selection of T cell receptor beta chains follows, all from one sample in a study of regulatory T cells in long-lasting Graves disease. Via MiXCR, TCRdb re-called the multiplex PCR reads, giving one row per CDR3 protein. The sample lists around 420,000 distinct CDR3 sequences, about 15% seen once, with around 7.6% in the top ten. These same records also appear under a second study, on T cells in Graves' hyperthyroidism and ophthalmopathy.

The sequencing here drew on peripheral blood mononuclear cells (PBMCs), taken at new diagnosis, from a patient treated with antithyroid drugs. Every receptor here comes from a woman aged 40 to 50 with Graves disease. The CDR3 runs from the conserved cysteine through the conserved F or W. Fields, in order: V gene, J gene, clone size, D gene, CDR3 DNA, CDR3 protein. The D gene is left open where the match is weak. Clone size is stated in some rows and not others, as once, few, many or a class when expanded.

v_call: TRBV20-1; j_call: TRBJ2-5; clone_size: many; d_call: .; cdr3_nt: TGCAGTGCTCCGCTCCTCCGGGACACCCCTCGAGAGACCCAGTACTTC; cdr3_aa: CSAPLLRDTPRETQYF
v_call: TRBV19; j_call: TRBJ2-3; clone_size: many; d_call: TRBD2; cdr3_nt: TGTGCCAGTAGTGCTTCTAGCGGCCACTTCTCAGATACGCAGTATTTT; cdr3_aa: CASSASSGHFSDTQYF
v_call: TRBV7-9; j_call: TRBJ2-3; clone_size: many; d_call: TRBD2; cdr3_nt: TGTGCCAGCAGCTTTCTAGCGGGAGGTAACACAGATACGCAGTATTTT; cdr3_aa: CASSFLAGGNTDTQYF
v_call: TRBV28; j_call: TRBJ1-2; clone_size: .; d_call: TRBD1; cdr3_nt: TGTGCCAGCAGTCGCATTTTACAGGGGTCTGGCTACACCTTC; cdr3_aa: CASSRILQGSGYTF
v_call: TRBV12-3/TRBV12-4; j_call: TRBJ1-2; clone_size: many; d_call: .; cdr3_nt: TGTGCCAGCAGTTTAAACTCAGGGTACTATGGCTACACCTTC; cdr3_aa: CASSLNSGYYGYTF
v_call: TRBV6-1; j_call: TRBJ1-5; clone_size: .; d_call: .; cdr3_nt: TGTGCCAGCCTCCTGGGCCCGGGGGCAAGCAATCAGCCCCAGCATTTT; cdr3_aa: CASLLGPGASNQPQHF
v_call: TRBV2; j_call: TRBJ2-1; clone_size: many; d_call: TRBD1; cdr3_nt: TGTGCCAGCAGCAAAACCGGGACAGGGAGCTACAATGAGCAGTTCTTC; cdr3_aa: CASSKTGTGSYNEQFF
v_call: TRBV4-1; j_call: TRBJ2-2; clone_size: few; d_call: .; cdr3_nt: TGCGCCAGCAGCCAAGAGCGGATGGCCGGGGAGCTGTTTTTT; cdr3_aa: CASSQERMAGELFF
v_call: TRBV5-1; j_call: TRBJ2-1; clone_size: few; d_call: TRBD1; cdr3_nt: TGCGCCAGCAGCCGGGACAGGGGAGGTCGGGGGTTCTTC; cdr3_aa: CASSRDRGGRGFF
v_call: TRBV19; j_call: TRBJ2-3; clone_size: .; d_call: TRBD2; cdr3_nt: TGTGCCACCAAACGGAGGGGGACGGGAGGGCCAGATACGCAGTATTTT; cdr3_aa: CATKRRGTGGPDTQYF
v_call: TRBV5-1; j_call: TRBJ2-3; clone_size: .; d_call: TRBD2; cdr3_nt: TGCGCCAGCAACTTGGGGCTAGCGGGAGGAGATACGCAGTATTTT; cdr3_aa: CASNLGLAGGDTQYF
v_call: TRBV2; j_call: TRBJ1-1; clone_size: .; d_call: .; cdr3_nt: TGTGCCAGCAGTGAAGCAGAAGGTGGGGTCTCGGCTTTCTTT; cdr3_aa: CASSEAEGGVSAFF
v_call: TRBV30; j_call: TRBJ2-2; clone_size: many; d_call: .; cdr3_nt: TGTGCCTGGAGTCCGGGAACAAACACCGGGGAGCTGTTTTTT; cdr3_aa: CAWSPGTNTGELFF
v_call: TRBV28; j_call: TRBJ1-5; clone_size: many; d_call: .; cdr3_nt: TGTGCCAGCAGCAAGTTTTTCATAGGGGTCGGTCAGCCCCAGCATTTT; cdr3_aa: CASSKFFIGVGQPQHF
v_call: TRBV19; j_call: TRBJ2-3; clone_size: .; d_call: .; cdr3_nt: TGTGCCAGTACGTTTGCTATAACAGATACGCAGTATTTT; cdr3_aa: CASTFAITDTQYF
v_call: TRBV27; j_call: TRBJ2-7; clone_size: many; d_call: TRBD2; cdr3_nt: TGTGCCAGCAGTCTCGGGACTAGCGGGATCTACGAGCAGTACTTC; cdr3_aa: CASSLGTSGIYEQYF
v_call: TRBV9; j_call: TRBJ2-1; clone_size: few; d_call: .; cdr3_nt: TGTGCCAGCAGCGTTTACGTGGGCCTGGACGATGAGCAGTTCTTC; cdr3_aa: CASSVYVGLDDEQFF
v_call: TRBV19; j_call: TRBJ2-2; clone_size: many; d_call: .; cdr3_nt: TGTGCCAGTAGAAGGACAGACGGGGAGCTGTTTTTT; cdr3_aa: CASRRTDGELFF
v_call: TRBV6-2/TRBV6-3; j_call: TRBJ2-7; clone_size: .; d_call: .; cdr3_nt: TGTGCCAGCAAGACGACAGGTTACGAGCAGTACTTC; cdr3_aa: CASKTTGYEQYF
v_call: TRBV7-7; j_call: TRBJ2-2; clone_size: .; d_call: .; cdr3_nt: TGTGCTAGCAGCTTAAACGGCCCGGGGACCGGGGAGCTGTTTTTT; cdr3_aa: CASSLNGPGTGELFF
v_call: TRBV20-1; j_call: TRBJ1-2; clone_size: .; d_call: TRBD1; cdr3_nt: TGCAGTGCTAGAGATCCCTCGGGACAGGGGCCATCCTCCTATGGCCACACCTTC; cdr3_aa: CSARDPSGQGPSSYGHTF
v_call: TRBV19; j_call: TRBJ2-1; clone_size: .; d_call: .; cdr3_nt: TGTGCCAGTAGTATGGGGGAAAATGAGCAGTTCTTC; cdr3_aa: CASSMGENEQFF
v_call: TRBV7-2; j_call: TRBJ2-7; clone_size: many; d_call: .; cdr3_nt: TGTGCCAGCAGCACGTCCCCGGGGGAGCAGTACTTC; cdr3_aa: CASSTSPGEQYF
v_call: TRBV7-2; j_call: TRBJ2-3; clone_size: many; d_call: TRBD2; cdr3_nt: TGTGCCAGCAGCTTTCTAGCGGCCACCTCCACAGATACGCAGTATTTT; cdr3_aa: CASSFLAATSTDTQYF
v_call: TRBV20-1; j_call: TRBJ2-5; clone_size: .; d_call: TRBD1; cdr3_nt: TGCAGTGCTAGAGTTCACAGGGGGGTGGATGAGACCCAGTACTTC; cdr3_aa: CSARVHRGVDETQYF
v_call: TRBV6-5; j_call: TRBJ2-3; clone_size: many; d_call: .; cdr3_nt: .; cdr3_aa: CASSSSSVERVFGDTQYF
v_call: TRBV28; j_call: TRBJ1-2; clone_size: many; d_call: .; cdr3_nt: TGTGCCAGCAGTCGAAGGGATAACTATGGCTACACCTTC; cdr3_aa: CASSRRDNYGYTF
v_call: TRBV29-1; j_call: TRBJ2-7; clone_size: few; d_call: TRBD2; cdr3_nt: TGCAGCGTTGAAGACCTGGCGGGAGTAACCTACGAGCAGTACTTC; cdr3_aa: CSVEDLAGVTYEQYF
v_call: TRBV28; j_call: TRBJ2-2; clone_size: many; d_call: TRBD1; cdr3_nt: TGTGCCAGCAGGACCCAGGGGGCGACCACCGGGGAGCTGTTTTTT; cdr3_aa: CASRTQGATTGELFF
v_call: TRBV28; j_call: TRBJ2-1; clone_size: many; d_call: .; cdr3_nt: TGTGCCAGCAGTTTCATCCGCTCCGATGAGCAGTTCTTC; cdr3_aa: CASSFIRSDEQFF
v_call: TRBV11-2; j_call: TRBJ1-3; clone_size: many; d_call: TRBD1; cdr3_nt: TGTGCCAGCAGCTTAGGCGGACAGGGGGCAACAGACACCATATATTTT; cdr3_aa: CASSLGGQGATDTIYF
v_call: TRBV10-3; j_call: TRBJ1-1; clone_size: .; d_call: .; cdr3_nt: TGTGCCATCAGTGACGAACGGGGGGGCACTGAAGCTTTCTTT; cdr3_aa: CAISDERGGTEAFF
v_call: TRBV5-6; j_call: TRBJ1-2; clone_size: .; d_call: .; cdr3_nt: TGTGCCAGCAGCTTTCGGTCTATTGGGTTAGGAGGTGGCTACACCTTC; cdr3_aa: CASSFRSIGLGGGYTF
v_call: TRBV24-1; j_call: TRBJ1-5; clone_size: .; d_call: .; cdr3_nt: TGTGCCACCAGTGACCGTGAAGGGGGGAATCAGCCCCAGCATTTT; cdr3_aa: CATSDREGGNQPQHF
v_call: TRBV9; j_call: TRBJ2-3; clone_size: many; d_call: TRBD2; cdr3_nt: TGTGCCAGCAGCGCCGGGAGGGGGAGTACAGATACGCAGTATTTT; cdr3_aa: CASSAGRGSTDTQYF
v_call: TRBV19; j_call: TRBJ1-1; clone_size: many; d_call: .; cdr3_nt: TGTGCCAGTAATGACTGGGCAAGAAACACTGAAGCTTTCTTT; cdr3_aa: CASNDWARNTEAFF
v_call: TRBV7-2; j_call: TRBJ1-1; clone_size: many; d_call: TRBD1; cdr3_nt: TGTGCCAGCAGCTCACCAGGGGGCATCAACACTGAAGCTTTCTTT; cdr3_aa: CASSSPGGINTEAFF
v_call: TRBV7-9; j_call: TRBJ2-7; clone_size: many; d_call: .; cdr3_nt: TGTGCCAGCAGCATCATAGCGGACCCAGGCGAGCAGTACTTC; cdr3_aa: CASSIIADPGEQYF
v_call: TRBV28; j_call: TRBJ2-7; clone_size: many; d_call: TRBD2; cdr3_nt: TGTGCCAGCAGTTTATTCCAGGCGGGAGGATACGAGCAGTACTTC; cdr3_aa: CASSLFQAGGYEQYF
v_call: TRBV6-5; j_call: TRBJ2-3; clone_size: .; d_call: .; cdr3_nt: TGTGCCAGCACCGCCGCCCGACCTCCAACAAATACGCAGTATTTT; cdr3_aa: CASTAARPPTNTQYF
v_call: TRBV12-3/TRBV12-4; j_call: TRBJ1-6; clone_size: many; d_call: .; cdr3_nt: TGTGCCAGCAGTTTGGGGGGCCGGGCATCTAATTCACCCCTCCACTTT; cdr3_aa: CASSLGGRASNSPLHF
v_call: TRBV6-1; j_call: TRBJ1-5; clone_size: many; d_call: .; cdr3_nt: TGTGCCAGCAGTGAATGGGGAACGGGCAATCAGCCCCAGCATTTT; cdr3_aa: CASSEWGTGNQPQHF
v_call: TRBV11-3; j_call: TRBJ2-7; clone_size: many; d_call: .; cdr3_nt: TGTGCCAGCTCCGAAGGCAGGGAAGGGACCTACGAGCAGTACTTC; cdr3_aa: CASSEGREGTYEQYF
v_call: TRBV20-1; j_call: TRBJ2-1; clone_size: .; d_call: .; cdr3_nt: TGCAGTGCTAGGGGGAGCTCGAGCGACAATGAGCAGTTCTTC; cdr3_aa: CSARGSSSDNEQFF